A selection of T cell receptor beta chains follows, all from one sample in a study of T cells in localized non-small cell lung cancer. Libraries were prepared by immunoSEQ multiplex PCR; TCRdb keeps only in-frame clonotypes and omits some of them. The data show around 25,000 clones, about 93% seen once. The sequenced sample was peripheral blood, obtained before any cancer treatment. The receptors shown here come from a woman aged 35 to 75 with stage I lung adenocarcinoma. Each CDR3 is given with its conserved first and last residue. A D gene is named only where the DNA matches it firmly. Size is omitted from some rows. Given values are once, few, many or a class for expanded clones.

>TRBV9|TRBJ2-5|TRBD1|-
TGTGCCAGCAGCGTAACAGGGGAGGAGACCCAGTACTTC
CASSVTGEETQYF
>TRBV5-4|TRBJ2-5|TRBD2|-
TGTGCCAGCAGCTTGGGCGGGGGGGTAAAGACCCAGTACTTC
CASSLGGGVKTQYF
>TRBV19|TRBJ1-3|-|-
TGTGCCAGTACCCGAAGTCCGGGGCCTTTCTCTGGAAACACCATATATTTT
CASTRSPGPFSGNTIYF
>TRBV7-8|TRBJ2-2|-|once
TGTGCCAGCAGCTTATCGGGGAACACCGGGGAGCTGTTTTTT
CASSLSGNTGELFF
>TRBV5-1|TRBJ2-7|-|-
TGCGCCAGCAGCTTGGTCCGCCGAGACAGCTCCTACGAGCAGTACTTC
CASSLVRRDSSYEQYF
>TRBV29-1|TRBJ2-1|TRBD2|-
TGCAGTGTTGGACAAAGACTAGCCCCCTACAATGAGCAGTTCTTC
CSVGQRLAPYNEQFF
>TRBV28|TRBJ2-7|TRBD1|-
TGTGCCAGCAGTTTTCACAGGGGGAGCTACGAGCAGTACTTC
CASSFHRGSYEQYF
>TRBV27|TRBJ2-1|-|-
TGTGCCAGCAAGCCCTGGGCCTACAATGAGCAGTTCTTC
CASKPWAYNEQFF
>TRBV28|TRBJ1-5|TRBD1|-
TGTGCCAGCCGGGACAGGGAGAATCAGCCCCAGCATTTT
CASRDRENQPQHF
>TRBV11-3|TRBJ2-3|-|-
TGTGCCAGCAGCTTGAGGGCGACAGATACGCAGTATTTT
CASSLRATDTQYF
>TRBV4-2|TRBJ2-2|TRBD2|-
TGTGCCAGCAGCCAAGCGCTTGCGGGAGGGGGCGGGGAGCTGTTTTTT
CASSQALAGGGGELFF
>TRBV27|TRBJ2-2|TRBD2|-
TGTGCCAGCAGTGTCACATGGTGGGAGGGCACCGGGGAGCTGTTTTTT
CASSVTWWEGTGELFF
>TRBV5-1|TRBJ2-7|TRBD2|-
TGCGCCAGCAGCAGTCCCGCGGCGGGAGGGCCGTTCTACGAGCAGTACTTC
CASSSPAAGGPFYEQYF
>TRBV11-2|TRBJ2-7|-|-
TGTGCCAGCAGCTTAATGTCCTACGAGCAGTACTTC
CASSLMSYEQYF
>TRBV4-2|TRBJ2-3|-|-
TGTGCCAGCAGCCAAGATTGGTCGTCCCCGACCCTCGGAGATACGCAGTATTTT
CASSQDWSSPTLGDTQYF
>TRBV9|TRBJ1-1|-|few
TGTGCCAGCAGCCCCCGCGCCATCTCGAACACTGAAGCTTTCTTT
CASSPRAISNTEAFF
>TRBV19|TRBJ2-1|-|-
TGTGCCAGTAGTATAGGGTGGGGGAGCTCCTACAATGAGCAGTTCTTC
CASSIGWGSSYNEQFF
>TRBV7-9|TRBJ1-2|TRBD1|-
TGTGCCAGCAGCTTGGGGGGGACAGGGTTTCGGGCTAACTATGGCTACACCTTC
CASSLGGTGFRANYGYTF
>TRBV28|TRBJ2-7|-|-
TGTGCCAGCAGCTCTATTTCTTACGAGCAGTACTTC
CASSSISYEQYF
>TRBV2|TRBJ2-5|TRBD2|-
TGTGCCAGCAGCTCCCTGGGTGCTAGCGGGAATAGAAGATCGAGGGAGACCCAGTACTTC
CASSSLGASGNRRSRETQYF
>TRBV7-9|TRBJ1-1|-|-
TGTGCCAGCAGCCAAGGTCTTTCTGAAGCTTTCTTT
CASSQGLSEAFF
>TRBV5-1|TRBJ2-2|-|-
TGCGCCAGCAGCTTTGGAGGGGTCACCGGGGAGCTGTTTTTT
CASSFGGVTGELFF
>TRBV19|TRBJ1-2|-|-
TGTGCCAGTAGTATTTTTACAGGGCCAAGCTATGGCTACACCTTC
CASSIFTGPSYGYTF
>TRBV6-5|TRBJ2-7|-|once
TGTGCCAGCAGCCGGAGCTCCTACGAGCAGTACTTC
CASSRSSYEQYF
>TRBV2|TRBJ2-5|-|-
TGTGCCAGCAGGCCCGGGCAGGGAGGGACCCAGTACTTC
CASRPGQGGTQYF
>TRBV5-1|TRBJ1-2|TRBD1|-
TGCGCCAGCAGCTTGGGGACAGGGGACTATGGCTACACCTTC
CASSLGTGDYGYTF
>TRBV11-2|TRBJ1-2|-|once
TGTGCCAGCAGCTCTAACAGCCAAGTGGGGGGCTACACCTTC
CASSSNSQVGGYTF
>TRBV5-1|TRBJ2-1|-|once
TGCGCCAGCAGCTTGGCCATCAGCGGAAGCTACAATGAGCAGTTCTTC
CASSLAISGSYNEQFF
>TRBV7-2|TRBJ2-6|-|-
TGTGCCAGCAGAGGGGTCCCTGGGGCCAACGTCCTGACTTTC
CASRGVPGANVLTF
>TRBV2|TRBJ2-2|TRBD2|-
TGTGCCAGCAGTCGACGGCGGACCGACCTAGCGGGAGCCACCGGGGAGCTGTTTTTT
CASSRRRTDLAGATGELFF
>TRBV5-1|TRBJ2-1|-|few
TGCGCCAGCAGCTTGGGACTAAGTATCAATGAGCAGTTCTTC
CASSLGLSINEQFF
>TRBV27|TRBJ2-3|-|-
TGTGCCAGCAGTTTAAGACCGGGAGTGGGGACAGATACGCAGTATTTT
CASSLRPGVGTDTQYF
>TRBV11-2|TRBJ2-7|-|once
TGTGCCAGCAGACCCCTCCGGAGGGACGAGCAGTACTTC
CASRPLRRDEQYF
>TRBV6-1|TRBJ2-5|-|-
TGTGCCAGCAGAAAACAGCGTACTTCCCTAGAGACCCAGTACTTC
CASRKQRTSLETQYF
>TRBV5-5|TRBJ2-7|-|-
TGTGCCAGCAGCCGTGATTGGTACGAGCAGTACTTC
CASSRDWYEQYF
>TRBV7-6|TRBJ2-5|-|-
TGTGCCAGCAGCTTCCTTATGCAGGGGACGGCCCAGTACTTC
CASSFLMQGTAQYF
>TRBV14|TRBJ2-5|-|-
TGTGCCAGCAGCCAAAACAGGTTCCCCGGAGAGACCCAGTACTTC
CASSQNRFPGETQYF
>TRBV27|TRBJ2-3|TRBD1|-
TGTGCCAGCAGAGTCCTACAGGGGAGCACAGATACGCAGTATTTT
CASRVLQGSTDTQYF
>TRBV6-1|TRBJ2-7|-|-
TGTGCCAGCAGTGAAGCGGTGCACGAGCAGCAGTACTTC
CASSEAVHEQQYF
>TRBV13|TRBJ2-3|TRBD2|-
TGTGCCAGCAGCCCCGACTTTCTAGCGGGGGACACAGATACGCAGTATTTT
CASSPDFLAGDTDTQYF
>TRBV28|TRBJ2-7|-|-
TGTGCCAGCAGTCCCCCGGGGGCGAGAAGCCCCTACGAGCAGTACTTC
CASSPPGARSPYEQYF
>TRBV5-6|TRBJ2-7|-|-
TGTGCCAGCAGCCCGCGTGCTGGGGGTACCTCCTACGAGCAGTACTTC
CASSPRAGGTSYEQYF
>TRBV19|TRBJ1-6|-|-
TGTGCCAGTACCCAAACCGGGCCTGGCTATAATTCACCCCTCCACTTT
CASTQTGPGYNSPLHF
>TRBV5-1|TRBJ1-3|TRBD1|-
TGCGCCAGCAGCCTTTACGGGACAGGGGGCGGAAACACCATATATTTT
CASSLYGTGGGNTIYF
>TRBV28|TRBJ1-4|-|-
TGTGCCAGCAGTCCACCAGGGAATGCTAATGAAAAACTGTTTTTT
CASSPPGNANEKLFF
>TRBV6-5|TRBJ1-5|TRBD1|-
TGTGCCAGCAGCCAGGACAGGGCGAATCAGCCCCAGCATTTT
CASSQDRANQPQHF
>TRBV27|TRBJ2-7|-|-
TGTGCCAGCAGTTTAGGGCAGGGTCTGCGAGAGCAGTACTTC
CASSLGQGLREQYF